The next 8 T cell receptor beta chains were all read from a single sample in a study of Ad26.COV2.S vaccination and SARS-CoV-2 variants. The data were produced by immunoSEQ multiplex PCR, yet TCRdb's version contains in-frame clones alone and is incomplete. The table records around 320,000 clones, around 86% of them present only once. Treatment in this sample: 15 to 20 received Ad26.COV2.S at low or high dose, single or two shots; 5 received placebo; per-sample allocation not given. Specimens were obtained on day 63 following the first vaccine or placebo injection. Sequencing was performed on peripheral blood, taken in a trial of Ad26.COV2.S vaccine versus placebo. These receptors were obtained from a person aged 18-60 years who received the Ad26.COV2.S COVID-19 vaccine or a placebo.

The chain recombines TRBV19 with TRBJ2-7, with 12 bases identical to TRBD2. The CDR3 is made up of 14 amino acids. Germline CDR1 is LNHDA and CDR2 is SQIVND (reference sequence). V trimming: 8 bases; J trimming: 6 bases; junction bases outside the gene matches: 8. CDR3: CASGRTSGDGEQYF. Here the CDR3 DNA reads TGTGCCAGTGGACGGACTAGCGGGGATGGCGAGCAGTACTTC.

Concerning this clone: The same CDR3 also results from other DNA sequences found in this sample. As DNA, the CDR3 is TGTGCCAGCAGCGTCTGGACGGGGAACACTGAAGCTTTCTTT. Translated: CASSVWTGNTEAFF. J is TRBJ1-1 and V is TRBV9; D uncertain. The CDR3 is 14 amino acids. Germline CDR1 reads SGDLS; CDR2 reads YYNGEE. V was cut by 2 bases and J by 1 base, with 9 bases left in between.

The V and J genes are TRBV6-5 and TRBJ2-7; D is unresolved. Trimming took 7 bases from V and 0 from J, leaving 16 bases between them. Germline CDR1 reads MNHEY; CDR2 reads SVGAGI. The CDR3 has 15 amino acids. The CDR3 nucleotides read TGTGCCAGCAAGACATTCAGGAAAGCCTCCTACGAGCAGTACTTC. It specifies CASKTFRKASYEQYF.

The J gene is TRBJ2-7, the V gene TRBV6-1, with TRBD1 matching 8 bases. With V trimmed by 3 bases and J by 3 bases, 7 bases remained unmatched. There are 15 residues in the CDR3. Germline lookup yields CDR1 MNHNS and CDR2 SASEGT. The CDR3 spells CASSDGTGGRYEQYF. The CDR3 nucleotides are TGTGCCAGCAGTGACGGGACAGGAGGTCGCTACGAGCAGTACTTC.

V gene TRBV7-9 combines with J gene TRBJ1-1; TRBD1 might be the D (5 bases). The CDR3 sequence is 18 residues long. Germline CDR1 and CDR2: SEHNR and FQNEAQ (reference sequence). The V and J ends lost 2 bases and 2 bases respectively, with 21 bases between them. The CDR3 region is CASSLIAGLTGDNTEAFF. CDR3 bases: TGTGCCAGCAGCTTAATAGCTGGCCTGACGGGGGATAACACTGAAGCTTTCTTT.

This rearrangement joins TRBV9 to TRBJ2-7, with 7 bases aligning to TRBD1. CDR1 is SGDLS, CDR2 YYNGEE, per germline. This CDR3 is 14 amino acids long. V shed 0 bases and J 5 bases; nucleotides not matched to a gene: 5. CDR3 in amino acids: CASSVGGTAHEQYF. CDR3 nucleotides: TGTGCCAGCAGCGTAGGGGGGACAGCCCACGAGCAGTACTTC.

This rearrangement joins TRBV6-1 to TRBJ2-5; D gene ambiguous. The CDR3 runs 11 residues. The V and J ends lost 3 bases and 7 bases respectively, with 6 bases between them. Germline CDR1 reads MNHNS; CDR2 reads SASEGT. CDR3 sequence reads: CASSDLWTQYF. The CDR3 DNA is TGTGCCAGCAGTGATCTGTGGACCCAGTACTTC.

This sequence joins TRBV6-5 and TRBJ1-2; 8 bases line up with TRBD1. This CDR3 contains 11 residues. J was trimmed by 7 bases and V by 7 bases; bases with no gene match: 2. Germline assignment: CDR1 MNHEY and CDR2 SVGAGI. The CDR3 coding sequence is TGTGCCAGCACAGGGGGCTTTGGCTACACCTTC. Encoded protein: CASTGGFGYTF.